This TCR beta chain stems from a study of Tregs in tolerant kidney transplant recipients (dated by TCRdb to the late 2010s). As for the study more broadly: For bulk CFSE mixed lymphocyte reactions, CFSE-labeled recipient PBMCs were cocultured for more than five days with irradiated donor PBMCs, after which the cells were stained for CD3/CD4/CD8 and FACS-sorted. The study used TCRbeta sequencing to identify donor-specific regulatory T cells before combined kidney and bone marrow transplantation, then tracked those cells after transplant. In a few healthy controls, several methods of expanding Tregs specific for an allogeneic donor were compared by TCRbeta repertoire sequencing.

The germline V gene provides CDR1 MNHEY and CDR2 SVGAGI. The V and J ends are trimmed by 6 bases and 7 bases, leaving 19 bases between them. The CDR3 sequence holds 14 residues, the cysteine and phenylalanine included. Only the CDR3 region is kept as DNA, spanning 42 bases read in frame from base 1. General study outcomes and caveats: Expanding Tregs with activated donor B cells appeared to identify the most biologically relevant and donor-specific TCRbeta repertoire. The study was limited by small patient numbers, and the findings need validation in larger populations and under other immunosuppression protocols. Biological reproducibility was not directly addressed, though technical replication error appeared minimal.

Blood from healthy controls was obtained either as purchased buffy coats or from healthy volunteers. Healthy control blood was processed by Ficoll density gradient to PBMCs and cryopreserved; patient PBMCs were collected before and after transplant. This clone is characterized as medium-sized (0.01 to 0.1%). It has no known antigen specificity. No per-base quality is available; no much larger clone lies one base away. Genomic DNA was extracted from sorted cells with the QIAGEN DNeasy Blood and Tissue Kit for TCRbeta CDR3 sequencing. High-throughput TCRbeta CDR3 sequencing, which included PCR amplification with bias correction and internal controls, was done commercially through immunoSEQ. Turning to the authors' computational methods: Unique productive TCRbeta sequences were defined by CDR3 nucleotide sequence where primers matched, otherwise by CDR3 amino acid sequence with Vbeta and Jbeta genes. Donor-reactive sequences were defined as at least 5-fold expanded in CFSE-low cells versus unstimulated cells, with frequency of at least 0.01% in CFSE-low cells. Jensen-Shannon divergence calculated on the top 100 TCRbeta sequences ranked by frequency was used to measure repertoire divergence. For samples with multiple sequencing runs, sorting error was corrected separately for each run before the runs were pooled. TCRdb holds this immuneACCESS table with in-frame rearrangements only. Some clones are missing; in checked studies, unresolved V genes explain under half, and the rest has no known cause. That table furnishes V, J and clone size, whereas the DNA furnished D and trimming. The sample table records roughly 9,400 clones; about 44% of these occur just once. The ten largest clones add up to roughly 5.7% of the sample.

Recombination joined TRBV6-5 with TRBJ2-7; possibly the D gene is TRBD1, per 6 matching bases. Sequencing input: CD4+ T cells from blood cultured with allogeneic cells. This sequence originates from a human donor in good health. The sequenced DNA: TGTGCCAGCAGACAAACCCTGACAGGTATGGAGCAGTACTTC. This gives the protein CASRQTLTGMEQYF.